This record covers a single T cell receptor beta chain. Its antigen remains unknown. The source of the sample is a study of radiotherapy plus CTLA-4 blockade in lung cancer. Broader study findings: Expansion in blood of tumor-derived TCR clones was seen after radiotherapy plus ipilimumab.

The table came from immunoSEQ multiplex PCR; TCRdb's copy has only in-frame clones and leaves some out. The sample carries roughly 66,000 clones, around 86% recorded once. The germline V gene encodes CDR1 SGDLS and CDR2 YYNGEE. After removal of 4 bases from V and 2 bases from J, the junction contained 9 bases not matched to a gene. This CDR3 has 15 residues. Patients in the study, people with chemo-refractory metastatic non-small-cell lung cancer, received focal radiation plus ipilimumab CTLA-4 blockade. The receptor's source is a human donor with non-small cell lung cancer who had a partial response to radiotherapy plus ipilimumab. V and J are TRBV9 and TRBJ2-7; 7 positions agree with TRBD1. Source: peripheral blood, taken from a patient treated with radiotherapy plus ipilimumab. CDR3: CASSLTGVVTYEQYF. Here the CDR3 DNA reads TGTGCCAGCAGCCTTACAGGGGTGGTAACCTACGAGCAGTACTTC.